The entry below gives a single T cell receptor (beta chain) sequence along with its context. The data were obtained in a study of T-cell reconstitution after alpha-beta-depleted transplantation in children. Unique molecular identifiers were built into the TCRbeta library. TCRdb reprocessed the PCR reads with MiXCR, giving one entry per CDR3 protein. Seen here are approximately 1,000,000 distinct CDR3 sequences, roughly 29% observed once, and the top ten hold around 30%. This CDR3 has 14 residues. Trimming stripped 6 bases from V and 4 bases from J, with 13 bases between. The source of this sequence is a boy in the first two years of life who had a stem cell transplant for SCID, so the T cells may come from the graft donor. The chain joins TRBV12-3 or TRBV12-4 to TRBJ1-3; D not resolved. The specimen was PBMCs, mostly from graft donor cells, collected 360 days after TCRalphabeta/CD19-depleted stem cell transplant. CDR3 coding DNA: TGTGCCAGCAGAATGCGGGGAACCGGAAACACCATATATTTT. Its translation: CASRMRGTGNTIYF.